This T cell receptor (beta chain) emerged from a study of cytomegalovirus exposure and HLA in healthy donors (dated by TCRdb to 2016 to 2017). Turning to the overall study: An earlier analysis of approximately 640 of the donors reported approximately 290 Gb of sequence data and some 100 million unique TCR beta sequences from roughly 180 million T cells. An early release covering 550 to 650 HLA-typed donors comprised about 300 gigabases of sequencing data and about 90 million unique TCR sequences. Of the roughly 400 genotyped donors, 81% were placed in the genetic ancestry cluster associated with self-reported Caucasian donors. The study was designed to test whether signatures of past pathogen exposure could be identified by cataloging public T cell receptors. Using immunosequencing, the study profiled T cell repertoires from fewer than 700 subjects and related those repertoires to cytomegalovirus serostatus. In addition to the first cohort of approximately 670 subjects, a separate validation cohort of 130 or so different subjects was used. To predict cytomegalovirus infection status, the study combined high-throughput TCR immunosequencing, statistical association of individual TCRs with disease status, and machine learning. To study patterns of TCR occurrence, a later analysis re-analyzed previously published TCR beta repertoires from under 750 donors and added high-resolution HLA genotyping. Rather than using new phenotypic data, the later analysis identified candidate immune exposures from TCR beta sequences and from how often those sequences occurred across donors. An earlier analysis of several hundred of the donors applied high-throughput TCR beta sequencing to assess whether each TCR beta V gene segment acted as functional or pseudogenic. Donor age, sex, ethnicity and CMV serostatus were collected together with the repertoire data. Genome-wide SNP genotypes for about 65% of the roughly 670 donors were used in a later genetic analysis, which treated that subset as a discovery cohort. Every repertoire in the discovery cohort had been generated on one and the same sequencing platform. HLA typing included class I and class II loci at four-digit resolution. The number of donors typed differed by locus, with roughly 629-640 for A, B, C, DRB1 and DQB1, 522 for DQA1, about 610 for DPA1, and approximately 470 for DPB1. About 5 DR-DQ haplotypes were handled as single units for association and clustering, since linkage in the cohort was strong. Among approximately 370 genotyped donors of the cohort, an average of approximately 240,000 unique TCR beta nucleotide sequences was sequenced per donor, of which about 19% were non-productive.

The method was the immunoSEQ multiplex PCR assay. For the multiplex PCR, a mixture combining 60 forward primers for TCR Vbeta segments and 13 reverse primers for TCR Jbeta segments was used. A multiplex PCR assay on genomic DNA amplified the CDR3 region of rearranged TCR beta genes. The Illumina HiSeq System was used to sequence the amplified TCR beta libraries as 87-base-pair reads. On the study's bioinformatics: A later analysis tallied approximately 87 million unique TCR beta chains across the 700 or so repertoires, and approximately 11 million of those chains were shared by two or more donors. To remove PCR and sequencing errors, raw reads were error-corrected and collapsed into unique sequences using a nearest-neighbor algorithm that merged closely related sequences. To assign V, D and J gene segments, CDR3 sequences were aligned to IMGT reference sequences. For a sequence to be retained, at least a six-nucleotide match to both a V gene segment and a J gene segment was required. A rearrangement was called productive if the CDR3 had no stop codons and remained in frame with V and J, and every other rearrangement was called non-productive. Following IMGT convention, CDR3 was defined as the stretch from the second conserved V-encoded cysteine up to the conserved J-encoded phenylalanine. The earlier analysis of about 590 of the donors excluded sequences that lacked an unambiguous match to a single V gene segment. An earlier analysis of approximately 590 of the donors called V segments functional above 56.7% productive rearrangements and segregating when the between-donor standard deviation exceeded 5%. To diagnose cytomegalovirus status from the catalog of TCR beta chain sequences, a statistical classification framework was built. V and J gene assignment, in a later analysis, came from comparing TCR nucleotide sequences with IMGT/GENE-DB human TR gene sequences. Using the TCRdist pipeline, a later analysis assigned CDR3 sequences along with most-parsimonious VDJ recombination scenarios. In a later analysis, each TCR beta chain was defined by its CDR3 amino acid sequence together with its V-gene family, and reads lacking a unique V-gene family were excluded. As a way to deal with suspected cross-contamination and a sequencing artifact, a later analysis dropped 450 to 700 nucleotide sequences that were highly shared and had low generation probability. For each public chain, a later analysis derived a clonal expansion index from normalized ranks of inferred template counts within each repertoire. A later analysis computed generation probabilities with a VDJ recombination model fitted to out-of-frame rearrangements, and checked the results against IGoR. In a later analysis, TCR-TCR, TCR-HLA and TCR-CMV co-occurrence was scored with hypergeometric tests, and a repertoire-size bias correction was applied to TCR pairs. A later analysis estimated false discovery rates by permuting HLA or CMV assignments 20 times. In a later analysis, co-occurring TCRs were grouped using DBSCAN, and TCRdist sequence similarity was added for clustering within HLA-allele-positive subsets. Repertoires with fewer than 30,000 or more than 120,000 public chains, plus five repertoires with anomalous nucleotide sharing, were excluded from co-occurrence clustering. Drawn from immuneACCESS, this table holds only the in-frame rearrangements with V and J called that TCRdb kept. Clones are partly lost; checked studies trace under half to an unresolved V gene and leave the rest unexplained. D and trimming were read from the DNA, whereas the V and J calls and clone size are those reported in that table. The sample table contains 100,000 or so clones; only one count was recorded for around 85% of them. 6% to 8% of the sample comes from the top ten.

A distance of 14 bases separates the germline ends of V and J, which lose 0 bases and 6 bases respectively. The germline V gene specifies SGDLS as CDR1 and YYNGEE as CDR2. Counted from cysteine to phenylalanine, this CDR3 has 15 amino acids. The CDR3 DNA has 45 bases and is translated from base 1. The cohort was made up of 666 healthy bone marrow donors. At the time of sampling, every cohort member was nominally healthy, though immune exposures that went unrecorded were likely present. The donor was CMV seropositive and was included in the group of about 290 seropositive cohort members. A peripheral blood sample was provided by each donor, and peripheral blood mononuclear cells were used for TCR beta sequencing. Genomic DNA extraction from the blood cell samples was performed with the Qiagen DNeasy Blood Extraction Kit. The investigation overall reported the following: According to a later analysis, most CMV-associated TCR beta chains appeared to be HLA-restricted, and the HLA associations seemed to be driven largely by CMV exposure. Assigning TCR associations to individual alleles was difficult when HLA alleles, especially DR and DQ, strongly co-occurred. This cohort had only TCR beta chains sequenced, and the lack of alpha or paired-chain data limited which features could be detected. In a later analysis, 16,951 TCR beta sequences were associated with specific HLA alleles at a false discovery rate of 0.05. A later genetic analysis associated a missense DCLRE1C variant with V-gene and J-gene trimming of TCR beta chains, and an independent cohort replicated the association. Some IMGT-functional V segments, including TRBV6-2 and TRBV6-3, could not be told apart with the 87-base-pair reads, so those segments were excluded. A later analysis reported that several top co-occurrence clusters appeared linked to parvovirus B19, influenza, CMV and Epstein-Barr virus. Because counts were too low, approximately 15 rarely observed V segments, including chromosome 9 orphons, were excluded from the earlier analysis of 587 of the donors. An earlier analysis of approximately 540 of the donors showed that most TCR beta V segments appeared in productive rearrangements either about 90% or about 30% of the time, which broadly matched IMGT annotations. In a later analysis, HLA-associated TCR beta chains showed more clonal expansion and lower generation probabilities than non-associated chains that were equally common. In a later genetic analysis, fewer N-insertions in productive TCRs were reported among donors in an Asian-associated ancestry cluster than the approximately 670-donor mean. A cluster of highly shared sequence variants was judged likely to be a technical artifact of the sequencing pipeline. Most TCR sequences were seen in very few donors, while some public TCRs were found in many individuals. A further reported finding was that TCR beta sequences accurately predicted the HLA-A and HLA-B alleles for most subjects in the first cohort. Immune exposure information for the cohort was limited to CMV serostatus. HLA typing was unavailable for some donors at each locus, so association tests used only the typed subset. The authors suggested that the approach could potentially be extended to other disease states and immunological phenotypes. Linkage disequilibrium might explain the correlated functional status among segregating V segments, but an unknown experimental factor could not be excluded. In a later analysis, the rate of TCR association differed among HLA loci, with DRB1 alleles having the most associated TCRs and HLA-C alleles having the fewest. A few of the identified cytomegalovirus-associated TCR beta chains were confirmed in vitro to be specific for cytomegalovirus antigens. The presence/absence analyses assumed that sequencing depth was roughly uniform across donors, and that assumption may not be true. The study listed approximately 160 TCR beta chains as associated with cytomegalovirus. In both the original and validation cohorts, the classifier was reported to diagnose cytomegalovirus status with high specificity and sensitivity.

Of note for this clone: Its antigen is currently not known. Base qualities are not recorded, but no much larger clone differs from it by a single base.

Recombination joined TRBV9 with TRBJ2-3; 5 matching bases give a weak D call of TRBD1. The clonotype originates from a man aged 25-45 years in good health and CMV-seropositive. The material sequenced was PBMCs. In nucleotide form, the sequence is TGTGCCAGCAGCGTAGGGGGCTCCCTAAGGGATACGCAGTATTTT. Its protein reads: CASSVGGSLRDTQYF.